The text below deals with one T cell receptor (beta chain). This sample was taken from a study of control samples from healthy donors and cancer patients. This table comes from immunoSEQ multiplex PCR, and its TCRdb copy is limited to in-frame clones, with some not included. The sample holds under 110,000 clones, about 89% seen once. Germline assignment: CDR1 MDHEN and CDR2 SYDVKM. CDR3 length: 15 residues. V was pared by 7 bases and J by 1 base, with 4 bases of the junction left unmatched. The origin of this receptor is a young man in good health. The chain carries TRBV28 and TRBJ2-5, with 12 positions matching TRBD2. The sample comprised blood. In nucleotides, the CDR3 is TGTGCCAGCATACCTAGCGGGAGGGCCCAAGAGACCCAGTACTTC. This translates into CASIPSGRAQETQYF.